Listed here are 11 T cell receptor beta chains from one sample, sequenced in a study of blood T cell repertoires in COVID-19. Clones were read by immunoSEQ multiplex PCR, and TCRdb kept only the in-frame ones, dropping some. In the table there are more than 85,000 clones, around nine tenths of which are singletons. The sequenced material came from peripheral blood. These receptors were collected from a human donor with COVID-19, enrolled during active disease. The donor label of this sample is uncertain.

This clone was found once. The chain joins TRBV24-1 to TRBJ2-2; 10 bases agree with TRBD2. The V gene's germline CDR1 is KGHDR and CDR2 SFDVKD. The CDR3 length is 19 residues. Trimming cost V 4 bases and J 7 bases; bases outside gene matches: 17. The CDR3 is CATSDPGLAERGSGGELFF. The CDR3 region has the DNA TGTGCCACCAGTGACCCAGGACTAGCGGAGAGGGGGTCAGGCGGGGAGCTGTTTTTT.

This sequence joins TRBV7-3 and TRBJ2-3; D remains unclear. The germline CDR1 and CDR2 sequences are SGHTA and FQGTGA. The V end was cut by 0 bases, the J end by 2 bases, with 3 bases between. The CDR3 extends over 13 amino acids. The DNA of the CDR3 is TGTGCCAGCAGCTTAACCCACACAGATACGCAGTATTTT. Translating it yields CASSLTHTDTQYF.

The gene calls are TRBV7-9 and TRBJ2-3; 8 bases fit TRBD2. The CDR3 consists of 16 residues. The germline gives CDR1 SEHNR, CDR2 FQNEAQ (reference sequence). Unmatched junction bases numbered 12, after V lost 5 bases and J lost 5 bases. The CDR3 here is CASSLWAGGLKDTQYF. The CDR3 region has the DNA TGTGCCAGCAGCCTGTGGGCGGGGGGCCTGAAAGATACGCAGTATTTT.

V and J are TRBV7-8 and TRBJ1-5; weak D call: TRBD1 (6 bases). The CDR3 contains 17 residues. The V end was cut by 2 bases, the J end by 5 bases, with 19 bases between. Germline CDR1 and CDR2: SGHVS and FQNEAQ. CDR3 in amino acids: CASSLSAGGWTHQPQHF. In DNA, the CDR3 is TGTGCCAGCAGCTTATCCGCGGGGGGCTGGACCCATCAGCCCCAGCATTTT. Supplemented by reference TRBV7-8 and TRBJ1-5, the full variable domain reads GAGVSQSPRYKVAKRGQDVALRCDPISGHVSLFWYQQALGQGPEFLTYFQNEAQLDKSGLPSDRFFAERPEGSVSTLKIQRTQQEDSAVYLCASSLSAGGWTHQPQHFGDGTRLSIL.

This clone has a single count. The chain couples TRBV6-5 to TRBJ1-5; D is undetermined. The CDR3 sequence is 14 residues long. Germline V gene lookup returns CDR1 MNHEY and CDR2 SVGAGI. Between the trimmed V and J ends, which lost 5 bases and 6 bases, there was a span of 14 bases. The CDR3 DNA sequence: TGTGCCAGCAGTCCGTTGGGCGGGAGTCAGCCCCAGCATTTT. As protein: CASSPLGGSQPQHF.

The chain has TRBV27 and TRBJ1-1, with 7 bases fitting TRBD1. With 5 bases clipped from V and 1 base from J, the junction kept 10 bases outside the gene matches. The V gene's germline CDR1 is MNHEY and CDR2 SMNVEV (reference sequence). The CDR3 spans 16 residues. The CDR3 DNA follows: TGTGCCAGCAGTCCTCTTAGGGGGCCGGGGAACACTGAAGCTTTCTTT. This gives the protein CASSPLRGPGNTEAFF.

This chain links TRBV18 with TRBJ2-5; tentative D call: TRBD2 (7 bases). Germline V gives CDR1 KGHSH, CDR2 LQKENI. CDR3 size: 16 residues. V lost 0 bases to trimming and J lost 4 bases, with 15 bases between them. CDR3 loop: CASSPPGGPVTETQYF. CDR3 nucleotide sequence: TGTGCCAGCTCACCACCGGGGGGGCCGGTCACAGAGACCCAGTACTTC.

The V call is TRBV3-1 (or the pseudogene TRBV3-2), the J call TRBJ2-1; D is ambiguous. Germline CDR1 is LGHDT and CDR2 is YNNKEL (reference sequence). Trimming shortened V by 5 bases and J by 1 base, and 12 bases separated the two germline ends. The CDR3 loop spans 15 amino acids. CDR3 amino acids: CASSGQALSYNEQFF. CDR3 in DNA: TGTGCCAGCAGCGGTCAGGCGTTGTCCTACAATGAGCAGTTCTTC.

The V gene is TRBV27, the J gene TRBJ2-7; 7 bases fit TRBD1. The CDR3 consists of 15 residues. CDR1 MNHEY and CDR2 SMNVEV come from the germline V gene (reference sequence). Trimming took 5 bases from V and 0 from J; bases not matched to a gene: 7. DNA of the CDR3: TGTGCCAGCAGTAAAAAGGGACAGTTCTCCTACGAGCAGTACTTC. Amino acid sequence: CASSKKGQFSYEQYF.

There are a few counts of this clone. V usage is TRBV19 and J usage is TRBJ2-5, with D possibly TRBD2 on 5 matching bases. CDR1 LNHDA and CDR2 SQIVND come from the germline V gene (reference sequence). This CDR3 is 13 amino acids long. Trimming removed 3 bases from V and 1 base from J, with 6 bases in between. CDR3 sequence: CASSIGVQETQYF. The CDR3 region has the DNA TGTGCCAGTAGTATCGGGGTCCAAGAGACCCAGTACTTC. The complete variable domain, with remaining parts taken from reference TRBV19 and TRBJ2-5, reads DGGITQSPKYLFRKEGQNVTLSCEQNLNHDAMYWYRQDPGQGLRLIYYSQIVNDFQKGDIAEGYSVSREKKESFPLTVTSAQKNPTAFYLCASSIGVQETQYFGPGTRLLVL.

J is TRBJ2-3 and V is TRBV3-1 (or the pseudogene TRBV3-2); 9 nucleotides match TRBD2. CDR1 is LGHDT, CDR2 YNNKEL, per germline (reference sequence). This CDR3 is 17 amino acids long. V shed 4 bases and J 1 base; nucleotides not matched to a gene: 9. In DNA form, the CDR3 reads TGTGCCAGCAGCCTTTACTTCAGACTAGCGGGCACAGATACGCAGTATTTT. Translated, it gives CASSLYFRLAGTDTQYF.